The 32 T cell receptor beta chains given below trace back to one sample, sequenced in a study of T-cell memory formation after mild COVID-19. Via MiXCR, TCRdb re-called the 5' RACE reads, giving one row per CDR3 protein. Here the sample spans 250,000 to 300,000 distinct CDR3 sequences, around 16% being singletons. The sample was PBMCs or a T cell subset sorted from them (not recorded which). Receptors were obtained from a man between 18 and 29 years old who had mild COVID-19 (a few samples of this study predate the infection). Cell type and time point are not known.

CDR3 protein: CASSLWFRQGGYRNYGYTF. CDR3 nucleotides: TGTGCCAGCAGCTTATGGTTCCGGCAGGGGGGATACCGTAACTATGGCTACACCTTC. The J gene is TRBJ1-2, the V gene TRBV7-2; TRBD1 matches 7 bases. CDR3 length: 19 amino acids. V trimming: 2 bases; J trimming: 1 base; junction bases outside the gene matches: 16. The germline gives CDR1 SGHTA, CDR2 FQGNSA.

The chain recombines TRBV27 with TRBJ1-4; D perhaps matches TRBD1 (6 bases). The germline V gene encodes CDR1 MNHEY and CDR2 SMNVEV (reference sequence). Between the trimmed V and J ends, which lost 8 bases and 7 bases, there was a span of 26 bases. The CDR3 consists of 17 residues. The CDR3 DNA follows: TGTGCCAGCCAAAGGGGGACCGAACGAAGGTGGGGTGAAAAACTGTTTTTT. Amino acids: CASQRGTERRWGEKLFF.

This clonotype showed up just a few times. The CDR3 region has the DNA TGTGCCAGCAGCACCCGCGGTGCAGGGCCCGACACTGAAGCTTTCTTT. It yields the protein CASSTRGAGPDTEAFF. This sequence joins TRBV21-1 and TRBJ1-1. TRBV21-1 counts as a pseudogene. CDR3 length: 16 residues.

This clonotype was counted a few times. V usage is TRBV7-3 and J usage is TRBJ2-1, with D perhaps TRBD1 or TRBD2 (5 bases each). V lost 1 base and J 4 bases, leaving 11 bases between the germline ends. CDR3 length: 15 residues. Germline V gene sequence: CDR1 SGHTA, CDR2 FQGTGA. CDR3 DNA: TGTGCCAGCAGCTTAAGGGGGTCAGGATACAATGAGCAGTTCTTC. Translating gives CASSLRGSGYNEQFF. Combining the CDR3 with reference TRBV7-3 and TRBJ2-1 gives the whole variable domain GAGVSQTPSNKVTEKGKYVELRCDPISGHTALYWYRQSLGQGPEFLIYFQGTGAADDSGLPNDRFFAVRPEGSVSTLKIQRTERGDSAVYLCASSLRGSGYNEQFFGPGTRLTVL.

This clonotype was observed a handful of times. The rearrangement links TRBV9 to TRBJ1-2, with D unclear. V dropped 0 bases and J dropped 0 bases, with 6 bases sitting between them. CDR3 length: 14 amino acids. The V gene's germline CDR1 is SGDLS and CDR2 YYNGEE. The CDR3: CASSVELTNYGYTF. DNA for the CDR3: TGTGCCAGCAGCGTAGAACTTACTAACTATGGCTACACCTTC.

V and J are TRBV10-3 and TRBJ2-1, with 9 bases that match TRBD1. This CDR3 has 15 amino acids. CDR1 and CDR2 (germline): ENHRY, SYGVKD. The J segment lost 9 bases and the V segment lost 6 bases, leaving 12 bases of the junction unmatched. The chain's CDR3 is CAISPGQGFLSEQFF. In DNA, the CDR3 is TGTGCCATCAGCCCGGGACAGGGATTCCTCAGTGAGCAGTTCTTC.

This chain connects TRBV12-3 or TRBV12-4 to TRBJ2-1, with D possibly being TRBD1 or TRBD2 (5 bases each). V lost 5 bases to trimming and J lost 2 bases, with 16 bases between them. This CDR3 has 16 amino acids. CDR3 sequence (DNA): TGTGCCAGCAGTCGAACCGGGACCGTACCCTACAATGAGCAGTTCTTC. Its protein product is CASSRTGTVPYNEQFF.

The rearrangement joins TRBV4-2 to TRBJ1-5; D ambiguous. Per germline, CDR1 LGHNA and CDR2 YNFKEQ. CDR3 length: 14 amino acids. The V end was cut by 0 bases, the J end by 9 bases, with 12 bases between. The CDR3 DNA follows: TGTGCCAGCAGCCAAGAACTCGGAGGCGGGCCCCAGCATTTT. Translation: CASSQELGGGPQHF.

This clonotype has just a few counts. This chain links TRBV12-3 or TRBV12-4 with TRBJ2-1; D might be TRBD2 (5 bases). This CDR3 is built from 13 residues. Trimming cost V 0 bases and J 8 bases, with 8 bases left between them. CDR3 protein: CASSLAGSHEQFF. CDR3 coding DNA: TGTGCCAGCAGTTTAGCGGGGAGTCATGAGCAGTTCTTC.

In its sample, this clonotype was seen a few times. V usage is TRBV27 and J usage is TRBJ2-1; D possibly corresponds to TRBD1 (6 bases). Trimming pared 6 bases from V and 8 bases from J, leaving 23 bases between. This CDR3 spans 16 amino acids. Germline V CDR1 and CDR2: MNHEY, SMNVEV (reference sequence). The DNA of the CDR3 is TGTGCCAGCAGACCCCGTGGGGGCCCTACCTGGGATGAGCAGTTCTTC. Protein: CASRPRGGPTWDEQFF.

This clonotype was detected only a few times. V and J are TRBV7-9 and TRBJ2-3, with 9 nucleotides matching TRBD2. Germline CDR1 is SEHNR and CDR2 is FQNEAQ (reference sequence). This CDR3 region has 17 residues. After removal of 5 bases from V and 0 bases from J, the junction contained 9 bases not matched to a gene. The CDR3 loop is CASSRHLAGSSTDTQYF. The CDR3 DNA follows: TGTGCCAGCAGCCGCCACCTAGCGGGGTCTAGCACAGATACGCAGTATTTT. Together with reference TRBV7-9 and TRBJ2-3, the CDR3 gives the full variable domain: DTGVSQNPRHKITKRGQNVTFRCDPISEHNRLYWYRQTLGQGPEFLTYFQNEAQLEKSRLLSDRFSAERPKGSFSTLEIQRTEQGDSAMYLCASSRHLAGSSTDTQYFGPGTRLTVL.

This chain joins TRBV20-1 and TRBJ2-2; D possibly corresponds to TRBD1 (5 bases). Trimming cost V 0 bases and J 6 bases, with 14 bases left between them. Germline CDR1 reads DFQATT; CDR2 reads SNEGSKA (reference sequence). The CDR3 has 15 residues. The CDR3 nucleotides are TGCAGTGCTAGAGATACACAGGATTGGGCCGGGGAGCTGTTTTTT. This translates into CSARDTQDWAGELFF.

The genes are TRBV20-1 and TRBJ1-1; maybe TRBD1 (5 bases). CDR1 is DFQATT, CDR2 SNEGSKA, per germline (reference sequence). The CDR3 runs to 15 residues. V lost 3 bases and J 4 bases, leaving 18 bases between the germline ends. CDR3 residues: CSARDPAGMGTEAFF. CDR3 sequence (DNA): TGCAGTGCTAGGGACCCCGCAGGGATGGGCACTGAAGCTTTCTTT.

The V and J genes are TRBV7-2 and TRBJ2-7, with unresolved D. The length of the CDR3 is 12 residues. Germline CDR1 and CDR2: SGHTA and FQGNSA. Trimming removed 5 bases from V and 3 bases from J, with 8 bases in between. CDR3 loop: CASSPWGYEQYF. CDR3 DNA sequence: TGTGCCAGCAGCCCATGGGGCTACGAGCAGTACTTC.

CDR3 loop: CASGRRVVAAFF. The CDR3 bases are TGTGCCAGCGGGCGACGGGTGGTTGCGGCTTTCTTT. The genes are TRBV6-2 or TRBV6-3 and TRBJ1-1; D is unclear. The CDR3 covers 12 residues. V was shortened by 8 bases and J by 11 bases, with 18 bases between the two germline ends. Germline CDR1 and CDR2: MNHEY and SVGEGT.

The CDR3 sequence: CASRDPTDTQYF. CDR3 DNA sequence: TGTGCCAGCCGGGACCCCACAGATACGCAGTATTTT. The V and J genes are TRBV6-2 or TRBV6-3 and TRBJ2-3; the D gene could be TRBD1 or TRBD2 (5 bases each). The CDR3 sequence is 12 residues long. Germline loops: CDR1 MNHEY, CDR2 SVGEGT. V dropped 8 bases and J dropped 2 bases, with 8 bases sitting between them.

V gene TRBV29-1 combines with J gene TRBJ2-7; D perhaps matches TRBD1 (6 bases). Germline loops: CDR1 SQVTM, CDR2 ANQGSEA. The V and J ends lost 7 bases and 2 bases respectively, with 12 bases between them. The CDR3 totals 12 residues. The CDR3 DNA is TGCAGCGCCCGGACAGCCACCTACGAGCAGTACTTC. Encoded protein: CSARTATYEQYF.

This clonotype has ten or more counts. The chain links TRBV4-1 to TRBJ1-5; the D gene is possibly TRBD1 (5 bases). Germline V CDR1 and CDR2: MGHRA, YSYEKL. This CDR3 spans 15 amino acids. V was shortened by 0 bases and J by 0 bases, with 6 bases between the two germline ends. The CDR3 spells CASSQDTGSNQPQHF. In nucleotides, the CDR3 is TGCGCCAGCAGCCAAGATACAGGTAGCAATCAGCCCCAGCATTTT.

This clonotype has more than one count but fewer than ten. This rearrangement joins TRBV5-5 to TRBJ2-5; D remains ambiguous. The germline V gene has CDR1 SGHKS and CDR2 YYEKEE (reference sequence). V was trimmed by 5 bases and J by 5 bases, leaving 13 bases between them. This CDR3 is 13 amino acids long. The CDR3 bases are TGTGCCAGCAGGCCGTTGCTTATGGAGACCCAGTACTTC. Translation: CASRPLLMETQYF. Combining the CDR3 with reference TRBV5-5 and TRBJ2-5 gives the whole variable domain DAGVTQSPTHLIKTRGQQVTLRCSPISGHKSVSWYQQVLGQGPQFIFQYYEKEERGRGNFPDRFSARQFPNYSSELNVNALLLGDSALYLCASRPLLMETQYFGPGTRLLVL.

This clonotype was seen a handful of times. The gene calls are TRBV20-1 and TRBJ2-5; 12 nucleotides align to TRBD2. V lost 2 bases to trimming and J lost 3 bases; unmatched junction nucleotides: 1. Germline lookup yields CDR1 DFQATT and CDR2 SNEGSKA (reference sequence). This CDR3 spans 14 amino acids. The CDR3 region is CSARWTSGKETQYF. The CDR3 nucleotides are TGCAGTGCTAGATGGACTAGCGGGAAAGAGACCCAGTACTTC.

This clonotype came up a few times. In nucleotides, the CDR3 is TGCAGCGTTCCGTCAGGGCTGAGGGGTGGCTACACCTTC. As protein: CSVPSGLRGGYTF. This sequence joins TRBV29-1 and TRBJ1-2; possibly TRBD1 for D (5 bases). The V end was cut by 5 bases, the J end by 7 bases, with 17 bases between. Germline V gene lookup returns CDR1 SQVTM and CDR2 ANQGSEA. This CDR3 is 13 amino acids long.

This clonotype was observed a single time. This chain connects TRBV6-1 to TRBJ2-3; 7 bases fit TRBD2. The V gene end was trimmed by 5 bases and the J gene end by 4 bases; junction bases not matched to a gene: 12. The CDR3 has 16 residues. Germline loops: CDR1 MNHNS, CDR2 SASEGT. Here the CDR3 DNA reads TGTGCCAGCAGTCCCTGGTGGGGCGGGGGAGCAGATACGCAGTATTTT. It codes for CASSPWWGGGADTQYF.

This clonotype occurred a few times. The chain links TRBV7-2 to TRBJ2-3; D gene uncertain. Germline-derived CDR1 and CDR2 are SGHTA and FQGNSA. V dropped 2 bases and J dropped 4 bases, with 7 bases sitting between them. The CDR3 totals 13 residues. CDR3 loop: CASSLILPDTQYF. CDR3 in DNA: TGTGCCAGCAGCTTAATCCTGCCAGATACGCAGTATTTT.

This clonotype showed up just a few times. This chain uses TRBV20-1 with TRBJ2-7; D call uncertain. Germline V CDR1 and CDR2: DFQATT, SNEGSKA (reference sequence). This CDR3 has 13 amino acids. The V end lost 3 bases, the J end lost 8 bases, and 17 bases lay between the germline ends. The CDR3 region is CSARPQVLLKQYV. CDR3 nucleotide sequence: TGCAGTGCTAGGCCGCAGGTCCTCTTAAAGCAGTACGTC.

This clonotype was seen repeatedly, ten times or more. The chain carries TRBV9 and TRBJ1-1; D may be TRBD1 (6 bases). CDR1 is SGDLS and CDR2 is YYNGEE in the germline V gene. With 4 bases removed from V and 5 bases from J, the gap between germline ends came to 18 bases. The CDR3 extends over 15 amino acids. In DNA form, the CDR3 reads TGTGCCAGCAGCCCAACAAGGGGGGCCCTTACTGAAGCTTTCTTT. Translation gives CASSPTRGALTEAFF.

The chain links TRBV6-1 to TRBJ2-1; D gene uncertain. Trimming took 9 bases from V and 8 from J, leaving 17 bases between them. Per germline, CDR1 MNHNS and CDR2 SASEGT. The CDR3 totals 13 residues. The CDR3 sequence: CASTRRLVDEQFF. As DNA, the CDR3 is TGTGCCAGTACCCGACGGTTGGTGGATGAGCAGTTCTTC.

The CDR3 region is CASSIAVSYEQYF. DNA for the CDR3: TGTGCCAGTAGTATAGCGGTCTCCTACGAGCAGTACTTC. J is TRBJ2-7 and V is TRBV19; D uncertain. Germline CDR1 and CDR2: LNHDA and SQIVND (reference sequence). This CDR3 has 13 amino acids. Trimming took 1 base from V and 0 from J, leaving 4 bases between them.

The V and J genes are TRBV3-1 and TRBJ1-1; 11 nucleotides line up with TRBD1. V was clipped by 3 bases and J by 4 bases; unmatched bases: 4. This CDR3 contains 15 residues. CDR1 is LGHDT and CDR2 is YNNKEL in the germline V gene (reference sequence). CDR3 sequence: CASSHTGTGGTEAFF. CDR3 nucleotides: TGTGCCAGCAGCCACACCGGGACAGGGGGCACTGAAGCTTTCTTT.

This clonotype was seen only a few times. CDR3 in amino acids: CASSFGGTRSYEQYF. The CDR3 DNA sequence: TGTGCCAGCAGCTTTGGCGGGACACGCTCCTACGAGCAGTACTTC. The chain has TRBV7-2 and TRBJ2-7; possibly TRBD1 or TRBD2 for D (6 bases each). Germline-derived CDR1 and CDR2 are SGHTA and FQGNSA. Trimming pared 3 bases from V and 0 bases from J, leaving 12 bases between. CDR3 length: 15 residues.

The chain links TRBV6-1 to TRBJ1-5; tentatively, D is TRBD1 (6 bases). The germline V gene has CDR1 MNHNS and CDR2 SASEGT. The CDR3 contains 15 residues. With 4 bases removed from V and 7 bases from J, the gap between germline ends came to 17 bases. The CDR3 spells CASSGRGTGSQPQHF. The CDR3 nucleotides are TGTGCCAGCAGTGGTCGGGGAACAGGGTCCCAGCCCCAGCATTTT.

This clonotype was picked up many times. The rearrangement links TRBV2 to TRBJ2-2, with D uncertain. This CDR3 has 13 residues. The germline CDR1 and CDR2 sequences are SNHLY and FYNNEI. V was trimmed by 5 bases and J by 5 bases, leaving 9 bases between them. In DNA form, the CDR3 reads TGTGCCAGCAGTCTTCACAGAACCGGGGAGCTGTTTTTT. Its protein product is CASSLHRTGELFF.

This clonotype was found a few times. V usage is TRBV7-3 and J usage is TRBJ1-1; no definite D call. Trimming took 1 base from V and 5 from J, leaving 14 bases between them. Germline loops: CDR1 SGHTA, CDR2 FQGTGA. This CDR3 is built from 15 residues. The CDR3 nucleotides are TGTGCCAGCAGCTTAAATCCACGCTTAGAGACTGAAGCTTTCTTT. As protein: CASSLNPRLETEAFF.